This record covers a single T cell receptor beta chain. The data stem from a study of blood T cell repertoires in COVID-19. The overall study: Sites in the United States, Italy and Spain provided acute and convalescent COVID-19 samples.

Repertoires were generated with immunoSEQ multiplex PCR, while TCRdb's copy carries only in-frame clones and drops some. Here the sample spans 350,000 or so clones, approximately 89% being singletons. The receptor was derived from a woman in her 30s with COVID-19, enrolled during active disease. Sequences were obtained from peripheral blood.

CDR3 in amino acids: CASSFGRLYGYTF. DNA of the CDR3: TGTGCCAGCAGTTTCGGCAGACTCTATGGCTACACCTTC. This sequence joins TRBV6-2 or TRBV6-3 and TRBJ1-2, with no clear D. V dropped 4 bases and J dropped 4 bases, with 10 bases sitting between them. Germline V gene data show CDR1 as MNHEY and CDR2 as SVGEGT. CDR3 length: 13 residues.